The rows below give T cell receptor beta chains drawn from one sample of a study of beta chain features in type 1 diabetes. The assay was immunoSEQ multiplex PCR, and TCRdb's table has in-frame clones only and misses some. The data contain 300,000 to 350,000 clones, approximately 12% of them singletons. The specimen sequenced was naive CD4+ T cells from blood. These receptors were collected from a woman aged 18-29 years with type 1 diabetes. CDR3s include the opening cysteine and the closing phenylalanine or tryptophan. Each record gives: clone size, D gene, V gene, CDR3 length, J gene, CDR3 DNA, CDR3 protein. The D gene is left open where the match is weak. The listing skips clone size in some rows; elsewhere it reads once, few, many or a size class.

few	NA	TRBV19	16	TRBJ2-1	TGTGCCAGTAGTATCAGCAGTCGACAGGTGTACAATGAGCAGTTCTTC	CASSISSRQVYNEQFF
NA	NA	TRBV7-2	15	TRBJ1-5	TGTGCCAGCAGCTTAGGGGGCCAGGGGAATCAGCCCCAGCATTTT	CASSLGGQGNQPQHF
few	TRBD2	TRBV19	15	TRBJ2-5	TGTGCCAGTAGTAAGACTAGCGGTCCCTTGGAGACCCAGTACTTC	CASSKTSGPLETQYF
NA	NA	TRBV7-9	16	TRBJ1-1	TGTGCCAGCAGCTTAGATAACAGACACATGAACACTGAAGCTTTCTTT	CASSLDNRHMNTEAFF
NA	TRBD2	TRBV5-4	14	TRBJ2-5	TGTGCCAGCAGCTTGGGGACTAGCTCAGAGACCCAGTACTTC	CASSLGTSSETQYF
NA	TRBD1	TRBV25-1	16	TRBJ1-2	TGTGCCAGCAGTGAATTCAGGGGGGTCGAAGCCTATGGCTACACCTTC	CASSEFRGVEAYGYTF
NA	NA	TRBV5-1	14	TRBJ2-1	TGCGCCAGCAGCGATCGTCCAGTTAACAATGAGCAGTTCTTC	CASSDRPVNNEQFF
NA	TRBD2	TRBV9	16	TRBJ2-2	TGTGCCAGCAGCCCCCGTGCTAGCGGGAACACCGGGGAGCTGTTTTTT	CASSPRASGNTGELFF
NA	TRBD2	TRBV5-1	15	TRBJ2-4	TGCGCCAGCAGCGTACTAGCGGGGAGGGAAAACATTCAGTACTTC	CASSVLAGRENIQYF
few	NA	TRBV6-1	12	TRBJ1-5	TGTGCCAGCAGTGAACCGGGGGAGCCCCAGCATTTT	CASSEPGEPQHF
few	NA	TRBV19	15	TRBJ2-4	TGTGCCAGTAGTGGAGGAGGGTTAGCCAAAAACATTCAGTACTTC	CASSGGGLAKNIQYF
few	NA	TRBV5-1	14	TRBJ2-1	TGCGCCAGCAGCTTGGGGACTTTCTACAATGAGCAGTTCTTC	CASSLGTFYNEQFF
NA	NA	TRBV16	15	TRBJ1-1	TGTGCCAGCAGCCAATCGCGGCAGGGAAACACTGAAGCTTTCTTT	CASSQSRQGNTEAFF
NA	NA	TRBV5-1	13	TRBJ2-1	TGCGCCAGCAGCCGGGAGATTTTCAATGAGCAGTTCTTC	CASSREIFNEQFF
NA	TRBD2	TRBV7-2	17	TRBJ2-3	TGTGCCAGCAGCTTAGTTGTAGCGGGAGGCACCACAGATACGCAGTATTTT	CASSLVVAGGTTDTQYF
NA	TRBD1	TRBV9	15	TRBJ2-7	TGTGCCAGCAGCGCTGGGACAGGGAGCTCCTACGAGCAGTACTTC	CASSAGTGSSYEQYF
few	TRBD2	TRBV30	13	TRBJ2-4	TGTGCCTGGGGTAGCGGGACCCAAAACATTCAGTACTTC	CAWGSGTQNIQYF
NA	TRBD1	TRBV4-3	14	TRBJ1-2	TGCGCCAGCAGCCAAGATGGGACAGTCTATGGCTACACCTTC	CASSQDGTVYGYTF
NA	NA	TRBV21-1	16	TRBJ2-7	TGTGCCAGCAGCCCTGCCCCCAGGAACATCTCCTACGAGCAGTACTTC	CASSPAPRNISYEQYF
NA	NA	TRBV6-6	14	TRBJ1-2	TGTGCCAGCAGTGTACCAGGGGCCCTCTATGGCTACACCTTC	CASSVPGALYGYTF
NA	NA	TRBV19	11	TRBJ2-1	TGTGCCAGTAGTGGAGGGTGGGAGCAGTTCTTC	CASSGGWEQFF
few	NA	TRBV29-1	13	TRBJ1-4	TGCAGCGTTGAGGCGGGGGCCGGTGAAAAACTGTTTTTT	CSVEAGAGEKLFF
NA	NA	TRBV25-1	14	TRBJ1-1	TGTGCCAGCAGTGACCCGGGACACAACACTGAAGCTTTCTTT	CASSDPGHNTEAFF
NA	TRBD2	TRBV5-4	16	TRBJ2-3	TGTGCCAGCAGCAAACAGCGGGGGGCCTCCGGAGATACGCAGTATTTT	CASSKQRGASGDTQYF
few	NA	TRBV5-1	16	TRBJ2-3	TGCGCCAGCAGCTTAGGAAAGGGGGACCACACAGATACGCAGTATTTT	CASSLGKGDHTDTQYF
few	TRBD2	TRBV30	12	TRBJ2-7	TGTGCCTGGAGTAGCCTAGCGGGAGAGCAGTACTTC	CAWSSLAGEQYF
NA	TRBD2	TRBV6-1	15	TRBJ2-1	TGTGCCAGCAGGCCCACGGCTAGCGGGAGTAATGAGCAGTTCTTC	CASRPTASGSNEQFF
NA	NA	TRBV28	13	TRBJ1-2	TGTGCCAGCAGTTTAGGAGCTAACTATGGCTACACCTTC	CASSLGANYGYTF
NA	TRBD1	TRBV18	15	TRBJ2-1	TGTGCCAGCTCACGGGACCGACAGGGTCACAATGAGCAGTTCTTC	CASSRDRQGHNEQFF
few	NA	TRBV19	15	TRBJ1-5	TGTGCCAGTAGCGATACGGGGTATAGCAATCAGCCCCAGCATTTT	CASSDTGYSNQPQHF
NA	TRBD2	TRBV13	16	TRBJ2-3	TGTGCCAGCACCACCCTTCGGGCGGGAGTAACAGATACGCAGTATTTT	CASTTLRAGVTDTQYF
NA	NA	TRBV2	13	TRBJ2-2	TGTGCCAGCAGTACACACCGGGACACAGGGCTGTTTTTT	CASSTHRDTGLFF
NA	NA	TRBV1	16	TRBJ2-7	TGCACCAGCAGCCAAGCCCCGGGACTACCTTGGGGCGAGCAGTACTTC	CTSSQAPGLPWGEQYF
NA	TRBD2	TRBV10-3	14	TRBJ2-1	TGTGCCATCAGTGAGTCCAGACTAGCCGAGGAGCAGTTCTTC	CAISESRLAEEQFF
NA	TRBD1	TRBV30	12	TRBJ1-5	TGTGCCTGGGGGGACAGAGATCAGCCCCAGCATTTT	CAWGDRDQPQHF
NA	NA	TRBV14	12	TRBJ2-7	TGTGCCAGCAGCCGTGGCCCGGGGGAGCAGTACTTC	CASSRGPGEQYF
NA	TRBD1	TRBV5-1	14	TRBJ2-7	TGCGCCAGCAGCCCACGGGACAGGGGCTACGAGCAGTACTTC	CASSPRDRGYEQYF
NA	TRBD2	TRBV4-1	18	TRBJ2-3	TGCGCCAGCAGCCAAGCAACGGGACTAGCGGGAGGTCCAGATACGCAGTATTTT	CASSQATGLAGGPDTQYF
NA	NA	TRBV11-2	12	TRBJ2-5	TGTGCCAGCAGCTTAGGCGAAGAGACCCAGTACTTC	CASSLGEETQYF